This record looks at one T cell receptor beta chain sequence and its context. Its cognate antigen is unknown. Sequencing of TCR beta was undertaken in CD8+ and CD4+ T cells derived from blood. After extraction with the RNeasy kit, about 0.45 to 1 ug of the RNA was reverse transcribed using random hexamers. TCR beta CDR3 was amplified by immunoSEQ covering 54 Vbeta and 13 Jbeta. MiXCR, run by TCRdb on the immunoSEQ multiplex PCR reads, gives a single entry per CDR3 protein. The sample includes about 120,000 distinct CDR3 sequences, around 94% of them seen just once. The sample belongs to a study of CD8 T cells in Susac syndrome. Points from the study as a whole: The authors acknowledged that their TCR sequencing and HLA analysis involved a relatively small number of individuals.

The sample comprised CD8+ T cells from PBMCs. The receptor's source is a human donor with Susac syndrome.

The chain's CDR3 is CASSLEWLADTGELFF. The DNA of the CDR3 is TGTGCCAGCAGCTTGGAGTGGCTAGCTGACACCGGGGAGCTGTTTTTT. The chain employs TRBV5-6 and TRBJ2-2; TRBD2 might be the D (5 bases). From germline, CDR1 is SGHDT and CDR2 YYEEEE. CDR3 size: 16 residues. With 0 bases removed from V and 3 bases from J, the gap between germline ends came to 12 bases.